The 12 T cell receptor beta chains in this list originate from one sample, sequenced in a study of neurological immune-mediated disorders. Using its own MiXCR run on the 5' RACE reads, TCRdb lists one record per CDR3 protein. Of roughly 60,000 distinct CDR3 sequences listed, approximately 10% were seen once; the top ten hold 1.5% to 2%. Sequenced sample: PBMCs. The receptors stem from a man aged 55 to 70 in good health.

This clonotype was observed at least ten times. V and J are TRBV20-1 and TRBJ1-2, with TRBD1 matching 9 bases. CDR1 DFQATT and CDR2 SNEGSKA come from the germline V gene (reference sequence). The length of the CDR3 is 13 residues. V shed 2 bases, J shed 8 bases, and the junction held 6 bases outside the gene matches. Here the CDR3 DNA reads TGCAGTGCTAGAAGGGGACAGGGAGGAGGCTACACCTTC. Translating gives CSARRGQGGGYTF.

This clonotype was recorded many times. The chain joins TRBV7-2 to TRBJ2-6, with TRBD2 matching over 13 bases. The CDR3 is 18 amino acids. After removal of 5 bases from V and 1 base from J, the junction contained 5 bases not matched to a gene. Per the germline V gene, CDR1 is SGHTA and CDR2 is FQGNSA. In DNA, the CDR3 is TGTGCCAGCAGCCGAGGACTAGCGGGGGCTTCTGGGGCCAACGTCCTGACTTTC. Its translation is CASSRGLAGASGANVLTF.

The table lists this clonotype with many counts. V gene TRBV4-1 combines with J gene TRBJ1-4; no firm D call. The germline V gene encodes CDR1 MGHRA and CDR2 YSYEKL. The CDR3 is 15 residues long. The V and J ends lost 1 base and 4 bases respectively, with 10 bases between them. This chain's CDR3 is CASSQGRARNEKLFF. The CDR3 coding sequence is TGCGCCAGCAGCCAAGGGAGGGCCCGTAATGAAAAACTGTTTTTT.

This clonotype has ten or more counts. CDR3 sequence: CASSLGMRYGYTF. Written as DNA, the CDR3 is TGTGCCAGCAGCTTAGGGATGAGATATGGCTACACCTTC. The chain carries TRBV7-2 and TRBJ1-2, with D uncertain. Germline V lookup: CDR1 SGHTA, CDR2 FQGNSA. Trimming stripped 1 base from V and 5 bases from J, with 8 bases between. CDR3 length: 13 amino acids.

At least ten counts were recorded for this clonotype. This chain connects TRBV2 to TRBJ2-7, with D possibly matching TRBD1 (6 bases). The V gene lost 7 bases and the J gene lost 0 bases, with 10 bases spanning the gap. This CDR3 spans 13 amino acids. The germline CDR1 and CDR2 sequences are SNHLY and FYNNEI. CDR3 residues: CASKRDTSYEQYF. DNA for the CDR3: TGTGCCAGCAAAAGGGACACCTCCTACGAGCAGTACTTC.

This clonotype has at least ten counts. The chain links TRBV7-2 to TRBJ1-1; D gene uncertain. This CDR3 has 14 residues. The V and J ends lost 8 bases and 2 bases respectively, with 15 bases between them. In germline, CDR1 is SGHTA, CDR2 FQGNSA. The CDR3 region is CASASSGINTEAFF. The CDR3 nucleotides read TGTGCCAGCGCTTCTTCTGGCATCAACACTGAAGCTTTCTTT. Using reference TRBV7-2 and TRBJ1-1 for the parts outside the CDR3, the full variable domain is GAGVSQSPSNKVTEKGKDVELRCDPISGHTALYWYRQSLGQGLEFLIYFQGNSAPDKSGLPSDRFSAERTGGSVSTLTIQRTQQEDSAVYLCASASSGINTEAFFGQGTRLTVV.

In its sample, this clonotype was seen many times. The genes are TRBV6-2 or TRBV6-3 and TRBJ2-4; possibly TRBD2 for D (6 bases). From germline, CDR1 is MNHEY and CDR2 SVGEGT. The CDR3 totals 14 residues. The V and J ends lost 5 bases and 6 bases respectively, with 14 bases between them. CDR3 in DNA: TGTGCCAGCAGTACCGCCGGGGGTTCAAACATTCAGTACTTC. Protein: CASSTAGGSNIQYF.

Ten or more counts support this clonotype. The CDR3 region is CSAVRDSSGNTIYF. The DNA of the CDR3 is TGCAGTGCTGTCCGGGACAGCTCTGGAAACACCATATATTTT. V and J are TRBV20-1 and TRBJ1-3, with 7 bases lining up with TRBD1. This CDR3 has 14 residues. Unmatched junction bases numbered 4, after V lost 5 bases and J lost 0 bases. The germline gives CDR1 DFQATT, CDR2 SNEGSKA (reference sequence).

This clonotype was seen repeatedly, ten times or more. J is TRBJ2-7 and V is TRBV12-3 or TRBV12-4; D is perhaps TRBD1 (6 bases). V lost 6 bases and J lost 6, with 15 bases in between. This CDR3 has 13 amino acids. This CDR3 is CASRERQDGEQYF. CDR3 nucleotide sequence: TGTGCCAGCAGAGAACGACAGGACGGCGAGCAGTACTTC.

This clonotype was recorded many times. This chain connects TRBV20-1 to TRBJ2-7, with TRBD2 matching 11 bases. The germline gives CDR1 DFQATT, CDR2 SNEGSKA (reference sequence). V shed 4 bases and J 3 bases; nucleotides not matched to a gene: 8. The CDR3 contains 15 residues. In nucleotides, the CDR3 is TGCAGTGCTACTAGCGGGGGGACCCCGGTCTACGAGCAGTACTTC. Translation: CSATSGGTPVYEQYF.

This clonotype was seen ten or more times. This chain links TRBV28 with TRBJ2-7; D unresolved. This CDR3 has 14 amino acids. The V gene's germline CDR1 is MDHEN and CDR2 SYDVKM. The germline V and J ends were trimmed by 0 bases and 3 bases, with 9 bases remaining between them. In DNA, the CDR3 is TGTGCCAGCAGTTTATGGGGTAGTAACTACGAGCAGTACTTC. Protein: CASSLWGSNYEQYF.

This clonotype is medium-sized in the sample. The V call is TRBV27, the J call TRBJ2-7, with unresolved D. Germline CDR1 and CDR2: MNHEY and SMNVEV (reference sequence). CDR3 size: 16 residues. V lost 6 bases and J 4 bases, leaving 22 bases between the germline ends. The CDR3 is CASSPRTLTLRYEQYF. The CDR3 DNA follows: TGTGCCAGCAGCCCGCGAACCCTGACTCTCCGTTACGAGCAGTACTTC.